This T cell receptor (beta chain) was found in a study of blood T cells in healthy people across ages. PCR was performed a second time for 7 to 11 cycles using a sample-barcoded 5' primer and a J-beta primer mix. Unique molecular identifiers of 12 random nucleotides labeled each cDNA. TCRdb reanalysed the 5' RACE reads using MiXCR and keeps one entry per CDR3 protein. Among some 1.4 million distinct CDR3 sequences listed, about 43% were seen once. The V and J ends lost 3 bases and 6 bases respectively, with 10 bases between them. There are 13 residues in the CDR3. The source of this sequence is a woman aged 18-35 years in good health. This chain links TRBV12-3 or TRBV12-4 with TRBJ2-3; D ambiguous. Sequencing was carried out using blood. CDR3 nucleotides: TGTGCCAGCAGTTTTGTCCGCAGGGATACGCAGTATTTT. This encodes CASSFVRRDTQYF.